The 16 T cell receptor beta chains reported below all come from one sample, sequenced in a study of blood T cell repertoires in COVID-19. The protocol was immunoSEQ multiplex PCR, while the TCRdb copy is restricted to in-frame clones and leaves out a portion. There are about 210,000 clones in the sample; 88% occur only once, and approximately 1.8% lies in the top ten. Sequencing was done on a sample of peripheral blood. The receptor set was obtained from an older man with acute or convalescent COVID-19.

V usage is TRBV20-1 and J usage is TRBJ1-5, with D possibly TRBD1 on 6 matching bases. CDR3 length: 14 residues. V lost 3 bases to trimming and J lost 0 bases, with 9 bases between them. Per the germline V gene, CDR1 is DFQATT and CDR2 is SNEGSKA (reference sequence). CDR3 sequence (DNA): TGCAGTGCTAGTCGGACAGCTAGCAATCAGCCCCAGCATTTT. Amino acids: CSASRTASNQPQHF.

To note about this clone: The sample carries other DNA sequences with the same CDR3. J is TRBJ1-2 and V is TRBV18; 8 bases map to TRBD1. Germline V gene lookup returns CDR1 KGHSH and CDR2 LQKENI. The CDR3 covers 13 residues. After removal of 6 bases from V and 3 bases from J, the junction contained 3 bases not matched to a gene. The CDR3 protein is CASSPDRDYGYTF. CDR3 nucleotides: TGTGCCAGCTCGCCGGACAGGGACTATGGCTACACCTTC.

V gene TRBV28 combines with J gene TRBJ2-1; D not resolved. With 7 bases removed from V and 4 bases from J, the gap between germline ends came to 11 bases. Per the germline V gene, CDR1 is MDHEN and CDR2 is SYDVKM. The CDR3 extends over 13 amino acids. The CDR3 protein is CASNPSGYNEQFF. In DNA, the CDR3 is TGTGCCAGCAACCCTTCGGGTTACAATGAGCAGTTCTTC.

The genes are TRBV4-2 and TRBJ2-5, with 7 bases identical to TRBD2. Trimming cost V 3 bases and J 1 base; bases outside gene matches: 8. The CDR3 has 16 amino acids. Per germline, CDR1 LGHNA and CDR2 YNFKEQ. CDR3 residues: CASSQRGTTFQETQYF. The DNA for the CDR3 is TGTGCCAGCAGCCAGCGAGGGACTACCTTCCAAGAGACCCAGTACTTC.

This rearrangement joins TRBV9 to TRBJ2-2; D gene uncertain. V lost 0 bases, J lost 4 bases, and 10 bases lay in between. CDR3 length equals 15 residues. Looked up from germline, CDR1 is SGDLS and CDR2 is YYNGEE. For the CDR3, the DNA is TGTGCCAGCAGCGTAGATGGCTTCCCCACCGGGGAGCTGTTTTTT. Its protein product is CASSVDGFPTGELFF.

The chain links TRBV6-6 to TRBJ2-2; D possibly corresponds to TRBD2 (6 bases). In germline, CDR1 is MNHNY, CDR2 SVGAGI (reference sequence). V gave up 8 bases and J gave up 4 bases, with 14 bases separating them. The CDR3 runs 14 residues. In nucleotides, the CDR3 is TGTGCCAGCTCCCGGGACTCGGGCACCGGGGAGCTGTTTTTT. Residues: CASSRDSGTGELFF.

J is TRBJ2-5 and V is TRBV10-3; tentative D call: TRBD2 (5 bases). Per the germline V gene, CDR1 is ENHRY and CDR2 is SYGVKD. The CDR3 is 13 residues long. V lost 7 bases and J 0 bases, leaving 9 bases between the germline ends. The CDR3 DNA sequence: TGTGCCATCATGGAGGATTACCAAGAGACCCAGTACTTC. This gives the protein CAIMEDYQETQYF.

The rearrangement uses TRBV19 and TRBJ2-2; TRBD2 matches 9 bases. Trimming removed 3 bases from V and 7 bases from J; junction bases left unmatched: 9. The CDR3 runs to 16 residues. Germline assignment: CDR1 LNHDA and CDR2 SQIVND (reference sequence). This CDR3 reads CASSISASGIIGELFF. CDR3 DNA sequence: TGTGCCAGTAGTATTTCAGCTAGCGGGATAATCGGGGAGCTGTTTTTT.

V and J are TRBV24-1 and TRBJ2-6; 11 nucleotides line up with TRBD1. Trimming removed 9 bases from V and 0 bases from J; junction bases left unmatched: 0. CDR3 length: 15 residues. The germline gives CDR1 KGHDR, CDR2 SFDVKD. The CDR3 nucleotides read TGTGCCACCGGGACAGGGGGCTCTGGGGCCAACGTCCTGACTTTC. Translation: CATGTGGSGANVLTF.

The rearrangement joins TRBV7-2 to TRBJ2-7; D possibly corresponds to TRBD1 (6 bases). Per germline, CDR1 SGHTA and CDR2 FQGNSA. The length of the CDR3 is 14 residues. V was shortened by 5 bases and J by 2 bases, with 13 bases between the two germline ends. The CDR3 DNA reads TGTGCCAGCAGCCCCTACGGGACAACCTACGAGCAGTACTTC. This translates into CASSPYGTTYEQYF.

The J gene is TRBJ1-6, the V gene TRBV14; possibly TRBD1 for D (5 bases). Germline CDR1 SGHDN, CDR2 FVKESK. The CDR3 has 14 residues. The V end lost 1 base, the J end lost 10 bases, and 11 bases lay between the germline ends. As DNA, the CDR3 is TGTGCCAGCAGCCAAGGTGGGGGGGTCTCACCCCTCCACTTT. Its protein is CASSQGGGVSPLHF. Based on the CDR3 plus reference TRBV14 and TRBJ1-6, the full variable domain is EAGVTQFPSHSVIEKGQTVTLRCDPISGHDNLYWYRRVMGKEIKFLLHFVKESKQDESGMPNNRFLAERTGGTYSTLKVQPAELEDSGVYFCASSQGGGVSPLHFGNGTRLTVT.

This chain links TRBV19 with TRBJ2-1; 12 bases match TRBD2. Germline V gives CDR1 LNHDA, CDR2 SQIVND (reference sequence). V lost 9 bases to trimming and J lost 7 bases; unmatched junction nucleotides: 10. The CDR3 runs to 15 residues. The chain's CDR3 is CASTPTSGSSNEQFF. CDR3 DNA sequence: TGTGCCAGCACACCGACTAGCGGGAGTTCAAATGAGCAGTTCTTC.

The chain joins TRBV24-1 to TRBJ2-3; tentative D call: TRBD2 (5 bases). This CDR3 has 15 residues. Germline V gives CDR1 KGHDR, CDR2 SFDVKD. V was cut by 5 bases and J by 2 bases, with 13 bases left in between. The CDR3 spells CATSAREGITDTQYF. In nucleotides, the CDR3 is TGTGCCACCAGTGCCCGAGAGGGTATCACAGATACGCAGTATTTT.

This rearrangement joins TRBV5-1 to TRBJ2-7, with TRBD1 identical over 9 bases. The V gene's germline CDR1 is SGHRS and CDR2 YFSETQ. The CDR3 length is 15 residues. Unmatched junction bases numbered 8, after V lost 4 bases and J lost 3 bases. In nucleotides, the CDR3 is TGCGCCAGCAGCCCCCTAGGGACAGGGATCTACGAGCAGTACTTC. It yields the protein CASSPLGTGIYEQYF.

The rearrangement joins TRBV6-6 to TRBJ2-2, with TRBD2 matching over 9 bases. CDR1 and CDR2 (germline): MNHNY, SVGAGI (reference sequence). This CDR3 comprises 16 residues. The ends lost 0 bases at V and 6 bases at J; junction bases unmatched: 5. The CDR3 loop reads CASSYSKAGGPGELFF. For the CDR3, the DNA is TGTGCCAGCAGTTACTCGAAGGCGGGAGGGCCCGGGGAGCTGTTTTTT.

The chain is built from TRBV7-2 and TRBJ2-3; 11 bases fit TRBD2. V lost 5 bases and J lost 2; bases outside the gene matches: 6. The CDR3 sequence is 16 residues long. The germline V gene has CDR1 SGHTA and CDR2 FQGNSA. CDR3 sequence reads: CASSTGLADYTDTQYF. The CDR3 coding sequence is TGTGCCAGCAGCACGGGACTAGCGGATTACACAGATACGCAGTATTTT. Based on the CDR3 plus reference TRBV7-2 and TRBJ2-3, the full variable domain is GAGVSQSPSNKVTEKGKDVELRCDPISGHTALYWYRQSLGQGLEFLIYFQGNSAPDKSGLPSDRFSAERTGGSVSTLTIQRTQQEDSAVYLCASSTGLADYTDTQYFGPGTRLTVL.